This T cell receptor beta chain was profiled in a study of blood T cell repertoires in COVID-19. Per the authors' pipeline: Reference gene primer amplification in the assay estimated nucleated cell counts. Sequencing used immunoSEQ multiplex PCR; TCRdb keeps in-frame clones, though not all of them. Clonal size and the V and J genes are those of that table, whereas D and trimming came from the DNA. Altogether about 210,000 clones are present, over 75% being singletons, with the ten largest covering around 9.2%. The recovered donors of Cohort 3 showed two negative PCRs, clearance, or symptom resolution. The V gene end was trimmed by 0 bases and the J gene end by 5 bases; junction bases not matched to a gene: 8. CDR3 length: 16 amino acids. The germline V gene encodes CDR1 KGHDR and CDR2 SFDVKD.

The rearrangement links TRBV24-1 to TRBJ2-5, with 7 bases identical to TRBD2. Sample: PBMCs or T cells enriched from blood (not recorded which). The clonotype was recovered from a man in his forties who had recovered from COVID-19. DNA for the CDR3: TGTGCCACCAGTGATTTGCGGGGCGGGAGTAGTGAGACCCAGTACTTC. This codes for CATSDLRGGSSETQYF.